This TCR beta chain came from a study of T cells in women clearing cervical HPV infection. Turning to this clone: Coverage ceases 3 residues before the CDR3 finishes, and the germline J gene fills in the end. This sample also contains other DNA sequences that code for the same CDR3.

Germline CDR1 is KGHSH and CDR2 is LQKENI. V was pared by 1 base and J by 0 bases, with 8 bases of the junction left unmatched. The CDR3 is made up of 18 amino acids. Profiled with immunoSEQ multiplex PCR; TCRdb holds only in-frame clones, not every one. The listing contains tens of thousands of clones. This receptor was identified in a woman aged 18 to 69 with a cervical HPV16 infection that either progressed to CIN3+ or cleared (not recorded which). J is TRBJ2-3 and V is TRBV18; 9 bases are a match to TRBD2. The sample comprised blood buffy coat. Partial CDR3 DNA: TGTGCCAGCTCACCACTCCCGGCTAGCGGGACTAGCACAGATACG. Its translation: CASSPLPASGTSTDT. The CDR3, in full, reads CASSPLPASGTSTDTQYF.